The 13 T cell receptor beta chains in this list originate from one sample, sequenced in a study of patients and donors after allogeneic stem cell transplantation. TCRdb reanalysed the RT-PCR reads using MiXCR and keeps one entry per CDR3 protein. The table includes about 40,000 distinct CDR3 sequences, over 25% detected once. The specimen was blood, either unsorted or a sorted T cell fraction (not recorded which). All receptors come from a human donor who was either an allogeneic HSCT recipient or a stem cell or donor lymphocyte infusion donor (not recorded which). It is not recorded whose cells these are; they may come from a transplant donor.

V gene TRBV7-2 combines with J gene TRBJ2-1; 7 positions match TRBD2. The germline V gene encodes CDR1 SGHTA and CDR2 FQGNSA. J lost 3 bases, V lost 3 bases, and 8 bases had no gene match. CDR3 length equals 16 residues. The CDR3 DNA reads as TGTGCCAGCAGCTTGGTGTACCGGGACTACTACAATGAGCAGTTCTTC. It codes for CASSLVYRDYYNEQFF.

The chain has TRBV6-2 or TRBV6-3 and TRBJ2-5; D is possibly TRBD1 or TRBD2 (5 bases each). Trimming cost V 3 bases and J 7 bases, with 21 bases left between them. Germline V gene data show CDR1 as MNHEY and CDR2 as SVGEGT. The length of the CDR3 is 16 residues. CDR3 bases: TGTGCCAGCAGTTATCTGACTCGGGGACCTACGGGGACCCAGTACTTC. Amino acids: CASSYLTRGPTGTQYF.

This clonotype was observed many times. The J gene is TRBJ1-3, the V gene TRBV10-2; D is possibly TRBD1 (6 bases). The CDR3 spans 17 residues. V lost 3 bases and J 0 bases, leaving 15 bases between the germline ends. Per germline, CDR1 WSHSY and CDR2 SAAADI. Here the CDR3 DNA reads TGCGCCAGCAGTGATTCCTCGAAGGGGGACTCTGGAAACACCATATATTTT. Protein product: CASSDSSKGDSGNTIYF.

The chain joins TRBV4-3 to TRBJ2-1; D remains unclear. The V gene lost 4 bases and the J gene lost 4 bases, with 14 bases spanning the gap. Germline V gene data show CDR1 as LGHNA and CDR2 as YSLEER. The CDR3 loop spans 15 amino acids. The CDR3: CASSPQPNHYNEQFF. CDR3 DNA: TGCGCCAGCAGCCCCCAACCCAACCATTACAATGAGCAGTTCTTC.

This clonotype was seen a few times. CDR3 protein: CASSYGGDTEAFF. CDR3 DNA: TGTGCCAGCAGTTACGGTGGTGACACTGAAGCTTTCTTT. The V call is TRBV6-2 or TRBV6-3, the J call TRBJ1-1; D gene unclear. Germline V gives CDR1 MNHEY, CDR2 SVGEGT. The CDR3 loop spans 13 amino acids. Deletions cut 2 bases from V and 3 bases from J, with 7 bases between.

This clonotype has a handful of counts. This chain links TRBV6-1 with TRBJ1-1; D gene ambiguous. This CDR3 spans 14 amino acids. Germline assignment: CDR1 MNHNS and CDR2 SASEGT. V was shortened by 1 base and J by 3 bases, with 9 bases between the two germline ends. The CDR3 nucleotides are TGTGCCAGCAGTGAAGTTGGGGATCACACTGAAGCTTTCTTT. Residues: CASSEVGDHTEAFF.

The CDR3 DNA is TGCGCCAGCAGCTTGTCAGGTGCCCTTGAGCAGTTCTTC. Residues: CASSLSGALEQFF. V is TRBV5-1 and J is TRBJ2-1, with no clear D. CDR1 is SGHRS, CDR2 YFSETQ, per germline. CDR3 size: 13 residues. V was pared by 1 base and J by 9 bases, with 11 bases between.

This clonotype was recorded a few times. The CDR3 DNA is TGCGCCAGCAGCCAAGTTGCTCGAATGGGGGGCACTGAAGCTTTCTTT. As protein: CASSQVARMGGTEAFF. V usage is TRBV4-3 and J usage is TRBJ1-1; TRBD1 is a possible D gene (5 bases). Germline V lookup: CDR1 LGHNA, CDR2 YSLEER. The CDR3 totals 16 residues. V lost 1 base, J lost 4 bases, and 16 bases lay in between.

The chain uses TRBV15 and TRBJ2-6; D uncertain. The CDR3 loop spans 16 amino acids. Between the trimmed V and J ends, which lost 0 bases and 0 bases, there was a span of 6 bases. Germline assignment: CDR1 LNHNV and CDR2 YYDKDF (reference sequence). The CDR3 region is CATSRDMNSGANVLTF. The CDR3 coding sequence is TGTGCCACCAGCAGAGATATGAACTCTGGGGCCAACGTCCTGACTTTC.

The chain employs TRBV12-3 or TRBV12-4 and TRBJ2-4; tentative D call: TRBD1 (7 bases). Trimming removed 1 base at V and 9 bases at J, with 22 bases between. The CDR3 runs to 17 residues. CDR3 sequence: CASSLEEGDRLGSIQYF. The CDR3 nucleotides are TGTGCCAGCAGTTTAGAAGAGGGGGACAGACTAGGCAGCATTCAGTACTTC.

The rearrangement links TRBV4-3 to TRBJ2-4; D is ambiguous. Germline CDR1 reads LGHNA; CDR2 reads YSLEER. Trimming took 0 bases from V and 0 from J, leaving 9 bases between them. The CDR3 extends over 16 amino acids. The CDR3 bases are TGCGCCAGCAGCCAAGATCCCGGGTTAGCCAAAAACATTCAGTACTTC. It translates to CASSQDPGLAKNIQYF.

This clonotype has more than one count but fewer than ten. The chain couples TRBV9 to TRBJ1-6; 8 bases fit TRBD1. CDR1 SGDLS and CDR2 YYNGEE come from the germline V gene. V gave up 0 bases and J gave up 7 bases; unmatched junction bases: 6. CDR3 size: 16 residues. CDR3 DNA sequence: TGTGCCAGCAGCGTAGGTCAGGGGGCTCGCAATTCACCCCTCCACTTT. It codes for CASSVGQGARNSPLHF. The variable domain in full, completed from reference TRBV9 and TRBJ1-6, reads DSGVTQTPKHLITATGQRVTLRCSPRSGDLSVYWYQQSLDQGLQFLIQYYNGEERAKGNILERFSAQQFPDLHSELNLSSLELGDSALYFCASSVGQGARNSPLHFGNGTRLTVT.

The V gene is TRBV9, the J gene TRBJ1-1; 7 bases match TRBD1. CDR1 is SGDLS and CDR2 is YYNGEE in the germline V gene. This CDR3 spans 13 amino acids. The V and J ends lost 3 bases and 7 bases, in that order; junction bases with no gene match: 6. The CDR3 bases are TGTGCCAGCAGCGCCGACAGGGAATTTGAAGCTTTCTTT. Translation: CASSADREFEAFF.